A single sample is the source of the 29 T cell receptor beta chains below, sequenced in a study of post-analysis software for immune sequencing data. Study results and caveats: Controls had lower frequencies than patients of about 5 TRBV segments, which included TRBV5-6, TRBV5-1 and TRBV20-1.

Prepared libraries of TCR beta cDNA carried unique molecular identifiers. One entry per CDR3 protein results from TCRdb running MiXCR on the PCR reads. The table shows fewer than 850,000 distinct CDR3 sequences, with just over 45% occurring only once. The antigens of these receptors remain unknown. The source material was blood. All receptors come from a girl aged 5-17 years with multiple sclerosis.

This clonotype appeared a single time. The rearrangement links TRBV7-2 to TRBJ2-1; the D is unclear. Germline V gene sequence: CDR1 SGHTA, CDR2 FQGNSA. The CDR3 is made up of 15 amino acids. V was shortened by 3 bases and J by 8 bases, with 17 bases between the two germline ends. CDR3 residues: CASSFRLGTSYEQFF. DNA of the CDR3: TGTGCCAGCAGCTTTCGCCTAGGCACATCTTATGAGCAGTTCTTC.

The rearrangement joins TRBV10-3 to TRBJ2-7; 11 bases agree with TRBD2. Losses at the gene ends were 2 bases for V and 4 bases for J; bases not matched to a gene: 10. The CDR3 contains 17 residues. Germline loops: CDR1 ENHRY, CDR2 SYGVKD. This CDR3 is CAISEPSGTSGYYEQYF. Written as DNA, the CDR3 is TGTGCCATCAGTGAGCCGTCAGGGACTAGCGGTTATTACGAGCAGTACTTC.

This clonotype was recorded a few times. The chain combines TRBV29-1 with TRBJ2-1; D remains unclear. CDR1 and CDR2 from the germline V gene are SQVTM and ANQGSEA. The CDR3 has 13 residues. V lost 5 bases, J lost 8 bases, and 16 bases lay in between. The CDR3 DNA reads TGCAGCGTTATCGTGCGATTGAGACATGAGCAGTTCTTC. Translated: CSVIVRLRHEQFF.

J is TRBJ2-5 and V is TRBV20-1; tentative D call: TRBD1 (5 bases). Looked up from germline, CDR1 is DFQATT and CDR2 is SNEGSKA (reference sequence). The CDR3 loop spans 14 amino acids. Deletions cut 1 base from V and 2 bases from J, with 11 bases between. CDR3 sequence (DNA): TGCAGTGCTAGAGGGGGCGACCCGCAAGAGACCCAGTACTTC. Amino acids: CSARGGDPQETQYF.

The chain uses TRBV20-1 and TRBJ2-7; TRBD2 agrees at 8 bases. CDR3 length: 14 amino acids. From germline, CDR1 is DFQATT and CDR2 SNEGSKA (reference sequence). J gave up 0 bases and V 3 bases, and 4 bases lay outside the gene matches. The CDR3: CSARSGRFSYEQYF. The DNA for the CDR3 is TGCAGTGCTAGGAGCGGGAGATTCTCCTACGAGCAGTACTTC.

In its sample, this clonotype was seen many times. The chain uses TRBV9 and TRBJ2-1; D may be TRBD2 (6 bases). The V gene's germline CDR1 is SGDLS and CDR2 YYNGEE. Trimming removed 0 bases at V and 3 bases at J, with 13 bases between. The CDR3 spans 16 residues. CDR3 in DNA: TGTGCCAGCAGCGTAGGGGTAGCGGAGTACTACAATGAGCAGTTCTTC. This encodes CASSVGVAEYYNEQFF. The entire variable domain, with the rest obtained from reference TRBV9 and TRBJ2-1, is as follows: DSGVTQTPKHLITATGQRVTLRCSPRSGDLSVYWYQQSLDQGLQFLIQYYNGEERAKGNILERFSAQQFPDLHSELNLSSLELGDSALYFCASSVGVAEYYNEQFFGPGTRLTVL.

This clonotype was counted between two and nine times. This chain links TRBV30 with TRBJ1-2, with D possibly being TRBD1 (5 bases). Trimming left V 3 bases short and J 6 bases short, with 11 bases between. This CDR3 region has 12 residues. Germline V gene lookup returns CDR1 GTSNPN and CDR2 SVGIG (reference sequence). CDR3 DNA: TGTGCCTGGAGCGGAAGAGGGGATGGCTACACCTTC. This translates into CAWSGRGDGYTF.

This chain joins TRBV20-1 and TRBJ2-7; D unresolved. The V gene lost 0 bases and the J gene lost 3 bases, with 9 bases spanning the gap. This CDR3 comprises 13 residues. Germline loops: CDR1 DFQATT, CDR2 SNEGSKA (reference sequence). CDR3 sequence (DNA): TGCAGTGCTAGAGAATGGACCGGCTACGAGCAGTACTTC. This sequence encodes CSAREWTGYEQYF.

The chain employs TRBV5-1 and TRBJ1-2, with 8 bases lining up with TRBD1. The CDR3 has 13 residues. CDR1 SGHRS and CDR2 YFSETQ come from the germline V gene. The trim removed 3 bases at V and 6 bases at J, leaving 4 bases unmatched. The CDR3 DNA reads TGCGCCAGCAGCTCCTCACAGGGGGATGGCTACACCTTC. Its translation: CASSSSQGDGYTF. The whole variable domain, filled in from reference TRBV5-1 and TRBJ1-2, reads KAGVTQTPRYLIKTRGQQVTLSCSPISGHRSVSWYQQTPGQGLQFLFEYFSETQRNKGNFPGRFSGRQFSNSRSEMNVSTLELGDSALYLCASSSSQGDGYTFGSGTRLTVV.

The rearrangement links TRBV12-3 or TRBV12-4 to TRBJ1-4, with D possibly matching TRBD1 (6 bases). This CDR3 comprises 14 residues. V was trimmed by 3 bases and J by 3 bases, leaving 8 bases between them. The CDR3 DNA is TGTGCCAGCAGTTTGGGACAATCTAATGAAAAACTGTTTTTT. Protein sequence: CASSLGQSNEKLFF.

The sample holds a few counts of this clonotype. V is TRBV27 and J is TRBJ2-1, with 8 bases that match TRBD1. The J segment lost 9 bases and the V segment lost 2 bases, leaving 6 bases of the junction unmatched. There are 14 residues in the CDR3. From germline, CDR1 is MNHEY and CDR2 SMNVEV (reference sequence). As DNA, the CDR3 is TGTGCCAGCAGTTTAGGACAGGGAGGCATTGAGCAGTTCTTC. It specifies CASSLGQGGIEQFF.

J is TRBJ1-4 and V is TRBV5-1; TRBD1 agrees at 9 bases. Germline V lookup: CDR1 SGHRS, CDR2 YFSETQ. The CDR3 consists of 15 residues. V lost 0 bases and J lost 6; bases outside the gene matches: 3. The CDR3 is CASSLGDRVDEKLFF. CDR3 nucleotide sequence: TGCGCCAGCAGCTTGGGGGACAGGGTCGATGAAAAACTGTTTTTT.

V is TRBV5-1 and J is TRBJ2-7; 7 bases map to TRBD1. V was pared by 5 bases and J by 3 bases, with 8 bases of the junction left unmatched. From germline, CDR1 is SGHRS and CDR2 YFSETQ. The CDR3 totals 14 residues. The CDR3 loop reads CASRQTGTDYEQYF. The CDR3 coding sequence is TGCGCCAGCAGACAGACCGGGACAGACTACGAGCAGTACTTC.

This clonotype has at least ten counts. J is TRBJ2-5 and V is TRBV20-1; maybe TRBD1 (6 bases). Germline-derived CDR1 and CDR2 are DFQATT and SNEGSKA (reference sequence). The CDR3 consists of 17 residues. V dropped 4 bases and J dropped 4 bases, with 25 bases sitting between them. This CDR3 is CSATLMRGGTLGETQYF. In nucleotides, the CDR3 is TGCAGTGCTACCCTTATGCGAGGGGGAACTCTGGGAGAGACCCAGTACTTC.

This clonotype showed up just a few times. The chain uses TRBV7-9 and TRBJ2-7, with 8 positions matching TRBD1. The CDR3 consists of 13 residues. Germline V gene sequence: CDR1 SEHNR, CDR2 FQNEAQ (reference sequence). J lost 2 bases, V lost 9 bases, and 6 bases had no gene match. CDR3 coding DNA: TGTGCCAGTGGGGGGACAGGAACCTACGAGCAGTACTTC. It is translated as CASGGTGTYEQYF.

V usage is TRBV6-5 and J usage is TRBJ2-1, with D possibly being TRBD1 or TRBD2 (5 bases each). This CDR3 comprises 16 residues. Trimming removed 5 bases from V and 5 bases from J, with 19 bases in between. Germline CDR1 reads MNHEY; CDR2 reads SVGAGI. The CDR3 here is CASSRRDRVHDNEQFF. The CDR3 DNA follows: TGTGCCAGCAGTCGTCGGGACCGCGTTCATGACAATGAGCAGTTCTTC.

This chain uses TRBV6-5 with TRBJ2-3, with D unresolved. V was trimmed by 0 bases and J by 4 bases, leaving 8 bases between them. The CDR3 length is 14 residues. Germline assignment: CDR1 MNHEY and CDR2 SVGAGI. The CDR3 is CASSYSPAPDTQYF. The CDR3 DNA reads as TGTGCCAGCAGTTACTCGCCCGCGCCAGATACGCAGTATTTT.

The rearrangement uses TRBV6-1 and TRBJ2-7; tentative D call: TRBD2 (6 bases). This CDR3 is built from 17 residues. Germline lookup yields CDR1 MNHNS and CDR2 SASEGT. The V and J ends lost 4 bases and 0 bases respectively, with 19 bases between them. The CDR3 spells CASSGGTVVSSSYEQYF. The CDR3 region has the DNA TGTGCCAGCAGTGGCGGGACGGTCGTTTCAAGCTCCTACGAGCAGTACTTC.

This chain links TRBV7-3 with TRBJ2-7; 8 nucleotides align to TRBD1. Germline CDR1 SGHTA, CDR2 FQGTGA. Trimming took 1 base from V and 7 from J; bases not matched to a gene: 6. CDR3 size: 14 residues. CDR3 DNA: TGTGCCAGCAGCTTAAGGGAGACAGGGGATGAGCAGTACTTC. As protein: CASSLRETGDEQYF.

Ten or more counts support this clonotype. The chain links TRBV5-1 to TRBJ2-1, with 14 bases matching TRBD2. Trimming cost V 3 bases and J 8 bases; bases outside gene matches: 7. Germline V gene sequence: CDR1 SGHRS, CDR2 YFSETQ. The CDR3 is 16 residues long. As DNA, the CDR3 is TGCGCCAGCAGCTCGAGCATGACTAGCGGGAGGGATGAGCAGTTCTTC. The encoded protein is CASSSSMTSGRDEQFF.

The chain is built from TRBV4-2 and TRBJ2-1, with D maybe TRBD2 (10 bases). CDR1 LGHNA and CDR2 YNFKEQ come from the germline V gene. The CDR3 is 22 amino acids. V lost 5 bases and J lost 4, with 36 bases in between. The CDR3 DNA is TGTGCCAGCAGCGTAGGGACAGGGCCTGGGAGAGGTAAAGCGGGAGGGTACAATGAGCAGTTCTTC. It specifies CASSVGTGPGRGKAGGYNEQFF.

The chain combines TRBV30 with TRBJ2-7; TRBD1 is a possible D gene (6 bases). V was cut by 4 bases and J by 6 bases, with 13 bases left in between. Germline CDR1 and CDR2: GTSNPN and SVGIG (reference sequence). The CDR3 extends over 12 amino acids. The CDR3 region has the DNA TGTGCCTGGACCAGGGGTGTTGGCGAGCAGTACTTC. The encoded protein is CAWTRGVGEQYF.

This clonotype was seen at least ten times. The junction and the germline gene differ at one end; a read error may be behind it. The genes are TRBV5-1 and TRBJ1-2; no clear D gene. Per the germline V gene, CDR1 is SGHRS and CDR2 is YFSETQ. The CDR3 is 13 residues long. The CDR3 is CASSLAGVDGYTF. The CDR3 DNA reads as TGTGCCAGCAGCTTAGCTGGGGTGGATGGCTACACCTTC.

Only a few counts were recorded for this clonotype. The chain has TRBV20-1 and TRBJ2-3; 11 bases match TRBD2. The CDR3 contains 14 residues. Germline assignment: CDR1 DFQATT and CDR2 SNEGSKA (reference sequence). After removal of 6 bases from V and 5 bases from J, the junction contained 7 bases not matched to a gene. CDR3 DNA: TGCAGTGCAAGACTAGCGGGACTTGTAGATACGCAGTATTTT. Amino acid sequence: CSARLAGLVDTQYF.

The chain uses TRBV12-3 or TRBV12-4 and TRBJ2-1; TRBD1 matches at 7 bases. The CDR3 has 14 amino acids. The junction had 11 bases not matched to a gene; V was cut back by 10 bases and J by 5 bases. Here the CDR3 reads CATLTGTENNEQFF. The CDR3 DNA follows: TGTGCCACCTTAACCGGGACAGAGAACAATGAGCAGTTCTTC.

The chain has TRBV12-3 or TRBV12-4 and TRBJ1-2; D remains ambiguous. This CDR3 is 13 amino acids long. Trimming took 4 bases from V and 3 from J, leaving 9 bases between them. The CDR3 is CASSYKTDYGYTF. The CDR3 bases are TGTGCCAGCAGTTACAAGACTGACTATGGCTACACCTTC.

The chain links TRBV6-5 to TRBJ2-5, with D perhaps TRBD2 (5 bases). The V end was cut by 8 bases, the J end by 6 bases, with 19 bases between. From germline, CDR1 is MNHEY and CDR2 SVGAGI. This CDR3 comprises 14 residues. The CDR3 DNA is TGTGCCAGCGGGAGCCTTACAAGGATTCAGACCCAGTACTTC. It translates to CASGSLTRIQTQYF.

The chain combines TRBV20-1 with TRBJ1-4, with D hard to call. V was shortened by 1 base and J by 5 bases, with 14 bases between the two germline ends. Germline V gene lookup returns CDR1 DFQATT and CDR2 SNEGSKA (reference sequence). CDR3 length: 15 residues. The CDR3 DNA is TGCAGTGCTAGAGTGGGAGGGTCCTCAAATGAAAAACTGTTTTTT. As protein: CSARVGGSSNEKLFF.

This sequence joins TRBV20-1 and TRBJ2-7, with D possibly being TRBD1 (6 bases). The CDR3 sequence is 13 residues long. CDR1 and CDR2 from the germline V gene are DFQATT and SNEGSKA (reference sequence). The V end lost 4 bases, the J end lost 3 bases, and 13 bases lay between the germline ends. The CDR3 region has the DNA TGCAGTGCTAAATCGGGACATAGCTACGAGCAGTACTTC. It specifies CSAKSGHSYEQYF.